The rows below give T cell receptor beta chains drawn from one sample of a study of T-cell reconstitution after alpha-beta-depleted transplantation in children. Each CDR3 protein gets one entry after TCRdb re-called the PCR reads with MiXCR. Among 250,000 to 300,000 distinct CDR3 sequences, almost 8% were seen once, and the ten largest hold 8.5% to 9.5%. The input for sequencing was peripheral blood, taken 360 days after TCRalphabeta/CD19-depleted stem cell transplant. The origin of the receptors is a female patient aged 2-9 years who had a stem cell transplant for Fanconi anemia, so the T cells may come from the graft donor. CDR3s include the opening cysteine and the closing phenylalanine or tryptophan. D genes are given only for firm matches. Part of the rows lack a size; the others show once, few, many or a class for expanded clones.

NA,NA,TRBJ2-5,TRBV6-2/TRBV6-3,TGTGCCAGCAGTTCCCTCATGCGGTACCAAGAGACCCAGTACTTC,CASSSLMRYQETQYF
many,TRBD2,TRBJ2-5,TRBV7-7,TGTGCCAGCAGACCTCTAGCGGGAGTGGGAGAGACCCAGTACTTC,CASRPLAGVGETQYF
NA,NA,TRBJ2-7,TRBV27,TGTGCCAGCAGTTTATCGGTGCAGGACCATAGGGAGCAGTACTTC,CASSLSVQDHREQYF
many,NA,TRBJ2-1,TRBV5-1,TGCGCCAGCAGCCCGGAATTTGTCGGGAGTAAAAGTAATGAGCAGTTCTTC,CASSPEFVGSKSNEQFF
NA,TRBD2,TRBJ2-6,TRBV11-3,TGTGCCAGCAGCCTCGGGACTAGCGTCTCTGGGGCCAACGTCCTGACTTTC,CASSLGTSVSGANVLTF
NA,NA,TRBJ2-6,TRBV6-1,TGTGCCAGCACCCAGGCCCGAAGGGCCCCAGGGGCCAACGTCCTGACTTTC,CASTQARRAPGANVLTF
many,NA,TRBJ1-6,TRBV6-5,TGTGCCAGCAGTTACTCGGGTGATAGACCCCTCCACTTT,CASSYSGDRPLHF
few,NA,TRBJ1-1,TRBV5-1,TGCGCCAGCAGCATGGACAGCTCTAACACTGAAGCTTTCTTT,CASSMDSSNTEAFF
many,NA,TRBJ2-1,TRBV9,TGTGCCAGCAGCGTCGGGACATTCTACAATGAGCAGTTCTTC,CASSVGTFYNEQFF
NA,TRBD1,TRBJ1-2,TRBV7-3,TGTGCCAGCAGCTTAGACGGGACAGGGCTGCGGGGCTACACCTTC,CASSLDGTGLRGYTF
many,TRBD2,TRBJ2-1,TRBV5-5,TGTGCCAGCTCGGGCGGGGGGGCCTTGGTTGAGCAGTTCTTC,CASSGGGALVEQFF
few,TRBD2,TRBJ2-1,TRBV6-2/TRBV6-3,TGTGCCAGCAGTTACTCAGGGACTAGCGCTGAGGGTGAGCAGTTCTTC,CASSYSGTSAEGEQFF
few,TRBD2,TRBJ2-5,TRBV12-3/TRBV12-4,TGTGCCAGCAGTAAGGGACTAGCGGGGGGTCAAGAGACCCAGTACTTC,CASSKGLAGGQETQYF
many,TRBD2,TRBJ2-1,TRBV3-1,TGTGCCAGCAGCCAAGCAAGCGGGAGCATGGATGAGCAGTTCTTC,CASSQASGSMDEQFF
many,NA,TRBJ2-1,TRBV5-5,TGTGCCAGCAGCTCCGGGCGGGTAATATACAATGAGCAGTTCTTC,CASSSGRVIYNEQFF
many,NA,TRBJ2-7,TRBV7-6,TGTGCCAGCAGCTTAGGAGCCATCTACGAGCAGTACTTC,CASSLGAIYEQYF
NA,NA,TRBJ1-4,TRBV7-9,TGTGCCAGCAGTCCGGGACAAATAAATGAAAAACTGTTTTTT,CASSPGQINEKLFF
many,NA,TRBJ2-3,TRBV5-1,TGCGCCAGCAGCTTGATCTCGAGGGAACCCACAGATACGCAGTATTTT,CASSLISREPTDTQYF
many,TRBD1,TRBJ1-2,TRBV18,TGTGCCAGCAGCCGGACAGGAGACTATGGCTACACCTTC,CASSRTGDYGYTF
many,NA,TRBJ2-7,TRBV6-2/TRBV6-3,TGTGCCAGCAGTTACTCGATGAAGGTGCACTACGAGCAGTACTTC,CASSYSMKVHYEQYF
many,NA,TRBJ2-2,TRBV7-3,TGTGCCAGCAGCTCGACAGGACTGAACACCGGGGAGCTGTTTTTT,CASSSTGLNTGELFF
many,TRBD1,TRBJ2-3,TRBV5-1,TGCGCCAGCAGCTACGGACAGGGGGCAGATACGCAGTATTTT,CASSYGQGADTQYF
many,NA,TRBJ2-7,TRBV6-2/TRBV6-3,TGTGCCAGCAGTTACTCCATTGGTAACGAGCAGTACTTC,CASSYSIGNEQYF
many,TRBD1,TRBJ2-2,TRBV7-3,TGTGCCAGCAGCATGTCCGGGACAGGGTACGGCGGGGAGCTGTTTTTT,CASSMSGTGYGGELFF
NA,NA,TRBJ2-1,TRBV19,TGTGCCAGTAGATCCCTCAATGAGCAGTTCTTC,CASRSLNEQFF
few,NA,TRBJ1-2,TRBV25-1,TGTGCCAGCAGTGAATCGGGGGGCTATGGCTACACCTTC,CASSESGGYGYTF
many,TRBD2,TRBJ2-7,TRBV4-1,TGCGCCAGCAGCCAAGTCCCTAGCGGGGCCTACGAGCAGTACTTC,CASSQVPSGAYEQYF
many,NA,TRBJ1-1,TRBV20-1,TGCAGTGCAAGGGGACCGGTACCCGAAGCTTTCTTT,CSARGPVPEAFF
many,NA,TRBJ1-4,TRBV20-1,TGCAGTGCGGATAGAGGGAGAGCTAATGAAAAACTGTTTTTT,CSADRGRANEKLFF
many,NA,TRBJ2-7,TRBV11-2,TGTGCCAGCAGCTTAGGTGCGGGGGCCCCCTACGAGCAGTACTTC,CASSLGAGAPYEQYF
many,TRBD1,TRBJ2-3,TRBV20-1,TGCAGTGCTAATATAAGGACAGGTCGAAGCACAGATACGCAGTATTTT,CSANIRTGRSTDTQYF
many,NA,TRBJ2-2,TRBV10-3,TGTGCCATCAGTGAGATCAGTAACACCGGGGAGCTGTTTTTT,CAISEISNTGELFF
NA,NA,TRBJ2-5,TRBV3-1,TGTGCAAGCAGCCAACCGACTCGGATGGTGGAGACCCAGTACTTC,CASSQPTRMVETQYF
NA,NA,TRBJ1-1,TRBV4-2,TGTGCCAGCAGCCCCTACGGACAGCTGAACACTGAAGCTTTCTTT,CASSPYGQLNTEAFF
many,NA,TRBJ1-1,TRBV10-3,TGTGCCATCAGTGACCCTACCAGGGGTGGCATGAACACTGAAGCTTTCTTT,CAISDPTRGGMNTEAFF
NA,NA,TRBJ1-2,TRBV20-1,TGCAGTGCTTGGACAGTTGGCTACACCTTC,CSAWTVGYTF
few,NA,TRBJ1-2,TRBV9,TGTGCCAGCAGCGTATACGGGTTAGCTAACTATGGCTACACCTTC,CASSVYGLANYGYTF
NA,TRBD1,TRBJ1-6,TRBV15,TGTGCCACCAGCAGCCGGGACAGGGGGCTACCCCTCCACTTT,CATSSRDRGLPLHF
few,TRBD2,TRBJ2-3,TRBV6-5,TGTGCCAGCAGTTACAGGACTAGCGGGTACACAGATACGCAGTATTTT,CASSYRTSGYTDTQYF
NA,TRBD2,TRBJ2-2,TRBV28,TGTGCCAGCAGCCCGGGGGGGCCTGACACCGGGGAGCTGTTTTTT,CASSPGGPDTGELFF
many,NA,TRBJ2-2,TRBV28,TGTGCCAGCAGGAAAAGGAGGAACACCGGGGAGCTGTTTTTT,CASRKRRNTGELFF
few,TRBD1,TRBJ1-2,TRBV6-5,TGTGCCAGCAGGCGGGGACAGGGGAACTATGGCTACACCTTC,CASRRGQGNYGYTF